This T cell receptor beta chain was identified during a study of control samples from healthy donors and cancer patients. Germline V CDR1 and CDR2: LNHNV, YYDKDF (reference sequence). The CDR3 extends over 14 amino acids. V was pared by 6 bases and J by 7 bases, with 15 bases between. Here immunoSEQ multiplex PCR was the method, and the copy in TCRdb shows in-frame clones only, minus some. The repertoire holds under 100,000 clones, with 85% to 95% as singletons. J is TRBJ1-4 and V is TRBV15, with D hard to call. Sequenced sample: blood. This receptor was taken from a woman in her 30s in good health. The chain's CDR3 is CATSFPGVSEKLFF. As DNA, the CDR3 is TGTGCCACCAGTTTTCCAGGCGTGAGTGAAAAACTGTTTTTT.